This TCR beta chain was obtained from a study of response to subunit inactivated influenza vaccine. General study findings and limits: The authors suggested that few new T cells are recruited per seasonal influenza vaccination.

In TCRdb, the RT-PCR reads were re-called with MiXCR into one record per CDR3 protein. The table has almost 600,000 distinct CDR3 sequences, 11% to 15% seen once; the top ten hold more than 9.5%. This clonotype has ten or more counts. Its target is not known. Material: PBMCs from blood, obtained approximately 12 days after vaccination. The receptor was derived from a man aged 45-65 years who received an inactivated influenza vaccine.

The CDR3 loop reads CASRAKREGRDEQFF. In nucleotides, the CDR3 is TGTGCCAGCAGGGCCAAGCGGGAGGGCCGCGATGAGCAGTTCTTC. The chain links TRBV7-2 to TRBJ2-1; TRBD2 agrees at 10 bases. CDR1 SGHTA and CDR2 FQGNSA come from the germline V gene. The CDR3 length is 15 residues. J gave up 8 bases and V 6 bases, and 10 bases lay outside the gene matches.